This is a list of T cell receptor beta chains from one sample in a study of T cell changes during pregnancy in multiple sclerosis. The data were produced by immunoSEQ multiplex PCR, yet TCRdb's version contains in-frame clones alone and is incomplete. The sample lists around 27,000 clones, about 92% occurring once. The source was CD4+ T cells from peripheral blood mononuclear cells, collected after pregnancy. These receptors were collected from a female donor with multiple sclerosis, enrolled in a pregnancy study. Each CDR3 is given with its conserved first and last residue. A D gene is named only where the DNA matches it firmly. Size values are once, few and many counts, or a class for expanded clones, and some rows have none.

j_call v_call d_call clone_size cdr3_nt cdr3_aa
TRBJ1-2 TRBV2 NA NA TGTGCCAGCAGTGAAGCAGGAGGTCTTTACGGCTACACCTTC CASSEAGGLYGYTF
TRBJ1-4 TRBV6-1 NA NA TGTGCCAGCAGCAGCGGGGGAGGGGATGAAAAACTGTTTTTT CASSSGGGDEKLFF
TRBJ1-4 TRBV6-6 NA NA TGTGCCAGCAGTTACGGCACAGGTGAAAAACTGTTTTTT CASSYGTGEKLFF
TRBJ1-5 TRBV19 TRBD1 NA TGTGCCAGTAGCCCAGGGGGTAGCAATCAGCCCCAGCATTTT CASSPGGSNQPQHF
TRBJ2-7 TRBV6-1 TRBD2 NA TGTGCCAGCAGTGAAGGGGGGGGACTATCCTACGAGCAGTACTTC CASSEGGGLSYEQYF
TRBJ2-1 TRBV6-1 TRBD1 once TGTGCCAGCAGTGCCCCCGGGACAGGGCCCCCCCGGCAGTTCTTC CASSAPGTGPPRQFF
TRBJ2-3 TRBV11-2 NA NA TGTGCCAGCAGCTTAGCGGGGGTCTACACAGATACGCAGTATTTT CASSLAGVYTDTQYF
TRBJ2-3 TRBV9 NA NA TGTGCCAGCAGCACACAGACGGACAGAGTCACAGATACGCAGTATTTT CASSTQTDRVTDTQYF
TRBJ1-6 TRBV19 NA NA TGTGCCAGTAGTGGGGGGGAAGCAGGGAATAATTCACCCCTCCACTTT CASSGGEAGNNSPLHF
TRBJ1-1 TRBV7-9 TRBD1 NA TGTGCCAGCAGCCTGACAGGGTACACTGAAGCTTTCTTT CASSLTGYTEAFF
TRBJ1-2 TRBV19 NA NA TGTGCCAGTCATACAGGGCCAACCTTGGGTCCCTATGGCTACACCTTC CASHTGPTLGPYGYTF
TRBJ1-1 TRBV7-3 NA NA TGTGCCAGCAGTTTAGAGGGGGGGAGGAACACTGAAGCTTTCTTT CASSLEGGRNTEAFF
TRBJ2-6 TRBV6-6 TRBD1 NA TGTGCCAGCAGCTGGGACAGCTCTGGGGCCAACGTCCTGACTTTC CASSWDSSGANVLTF
TRBJ1-4 TRBV9 NA NA TGTGCCAGCAGCGAACAGGGAATCTCTAGTGAAAAACTGTTTTTT CASSEQGISSEKLFF
TRBJ1-1 TRBV7-8 NA NA TGTGCCAGCAGCCAGCGACAGGCGGTGGGAAAGACTGAAGCTTTCTTT CASSQRQAVGKTEAFF
TRBJ1-3 TRBV4-3 NA once TGCGCCAGCAGCCGAGAGAGCTCTGGAAACACCATATATTTT CASSRESSGNTIYF
TRBJ2-3 TRBV10-3 NA NA TGTGCCATCAGTGAGTCGGCGGCGGATACGCAGTATTTT CAISESAADTQYF
TRBJ1-3 TRBV7-8 NA NA TGTGCCAGCAGCTTAGGCTTCACATTCTCTGGAAACACCATATATTTT CASSLGFTFSGNTIYF
TRBJ1-2 TRBV25-1 NA NA TGTGCCAGCAGCAAAGGAACAGGTCTGAACTATGGCTACACCTTC CASSKGTGLNYGYTF
TRBJ2-3 TRBV27 TRBD1 NA TGTGCCAGCAGTACAAGACAGGGGGGGAGCACAGATACGCAGTATTTT CASSTRQGGSTDTQYF
TRBJ2-5 TRBV2 TRBD1 NA TGTGCCAGCAGCGGAGGACAGGGTCAACGGGAGACCCAGTACTTC CASSGGQGQRETQYF
TRBJ1-5 TRBV18 TRBD1 NA TGTGCCAGCTCACCAACCGGGACAGGGAATCAGCCCCAGCATTTT CASSPTGTGNQPQHF
TRBJ1-2 TRBV14 NA NA TGTGCCAGCAGCCCAGAATGGGGAGAGTTGGATGGCTACACCTTC CASSPEWGELDGYTF
TRBJ2-7 TRBV5-5 TRBD1 NA TGTGCCAGCAGCTTGGACGGGACAGGGGATTTC CASSLDGTGDF
TRBJ1-1 TRBV27 NA NA TGTGCCGGCTCCAACACTGAAGCTTTCTTT CAGSNTEAFF
TRBJ1-2 TRBV27 TRBD1 NA TGTGCCAGCAGGACAGGGGTGGATTATGGCTACACCTTC CASRTGVDYGYTF
TRBJ1-2 TRBV30 TRBD1 NA TGTGCCTGGAATCGCGGGACAGCCTACTATGGCTACACCTTC CAWNRGTAYYGYTF
TRBJ1-2 TRBV6-5 NA NA TGTGCCAGCAGTTACTCGTTACAGGGCAGAGGCTATGGCTACACCTTC CASSYSLQGRGYGYTF
TRBJ2-7 TRBV10-3 TRBD2 NA TGTGCCATCAGTTTAGCGGGGGAAGGCGAGCAGTACTTC CAISLAGEGEQYF
TRBJ2-5 TRBV30 TRBD2 NA TGTGCCTGGAGCAACTCCCGGACTAGCGGGAGTATGGGGTCCCAGTACTTC CAWSNSRTSGSMGSQYF
TRBJ2-1 TRBV7-2 NA NA TGTGCCAGCAGCTTAGTTAGCCTCAATGAGCAGTTCTTC CASSLVSLNEQFF
TRBJ2-5 TRBV2 TRBD2 NA TGTGCCAGCAGTGGGCGAGTGGGAGGGGAGACCCAGTACTTC CASSGRVGGETQYF
TRBJ1-1 TRBV7-9 NA NA TGTGCCAGCAGCTTAGCCCCAGGGATTACTGAAGCTTTCTTT CASSLAPGITEAFF
TRBJ2-7 TRBV5-1 TRBD1 NA TGCGCCAGCAGCTACAACCGGGACAGGGTCCACGAGCAGTACTTC CASSYNRDRVHEQYF